This entry features one T cell receptor (beta chain) sequence. Patients with a history of autoimmune disease or on systemic immunosuppression were excluded. The sample originates from a study of OX40 agonist ivuxolimab in advanced cancers. Only in-frame clones appear in the TCRdb table, and some are missing; sequencing was by immunoSEQ multiplex PCR. Seen here are 30,000 to 40,000 clones, around nine tenths observed once, and the top ten hold 9.1%. The TCR sequence derives from an adult with an advanced solid tumor such as melanoma, head and neck, liver or kidney cancer. The specimen comprised CD4+ or CD8+ T cells sorted from blood, sampled in a trial of the OX40 agonist ivuxolimab.

CDR3 nucleotides: TGTGCCAGCAGGGTAGCGGGAGGGACCAGCGGTACGCAGTATTTT. It specifies CASRVAGGTSGTQYF. This chain uses TRBV7-2 with TRBJ2-3; TRBD2 agrees at 11 bases. V was pared by 6 bases and J by 8 bases, with 10 bases of the junction left unmatched. Germline V gene data show CDR1 as SGHTA and CDR2 as FQGNSA. The CDR3 spans 15 residues.